This T cell receptor beta chain is drawn from a study of CD8 T cells in Susac syndrome. Random hexamers were used to reverse transcribe an amount of about 0.5 to 1 ug RNA. The TCR beta CDR3 was amplified by immunoSEQ multiplex PCR across 54 Vbeta, 13 Jbeta. One entry per CDR3 protein results from TCRdb running MiXCR on the immunoSEQ multiplex PCR reads. The sample has some 300,000 distinct CDR3 sequences; 75% to 90% are singletons. The V end was cut by 5 bases, the J end by 8 bases, with 10 bases between. This CDR3 has 13 amino acids. CDR1 SGHVS and CDR2 FQNEAQ come from the germline V gene. The sequenced target, TCR beta, came from blood CD8+ and CD4+ T cells. Negative isolation was used for CD8+ and CD4+ T cells and FACS enrichment for TEMRA cells. This clonotype was counted only a few times. What it binds is not known. General study points: The authors acknowledged that their TCR sequencing and HLA analysis involved a relatively small number of individuals.

This clonotype originated in a human donor with multiple sclerosis. Sequencing was carried out using CD8+ T cells from PBMCs. V usage is TRBV7-8 and J usage is TRBJ2-6; the D is unclear. CDR3: CASSPVWTNVLTF. The DNA for the CDR3 is TGTGCCAGCAGCCCGGTTTGGACCAACGTCCTGACTTTC.